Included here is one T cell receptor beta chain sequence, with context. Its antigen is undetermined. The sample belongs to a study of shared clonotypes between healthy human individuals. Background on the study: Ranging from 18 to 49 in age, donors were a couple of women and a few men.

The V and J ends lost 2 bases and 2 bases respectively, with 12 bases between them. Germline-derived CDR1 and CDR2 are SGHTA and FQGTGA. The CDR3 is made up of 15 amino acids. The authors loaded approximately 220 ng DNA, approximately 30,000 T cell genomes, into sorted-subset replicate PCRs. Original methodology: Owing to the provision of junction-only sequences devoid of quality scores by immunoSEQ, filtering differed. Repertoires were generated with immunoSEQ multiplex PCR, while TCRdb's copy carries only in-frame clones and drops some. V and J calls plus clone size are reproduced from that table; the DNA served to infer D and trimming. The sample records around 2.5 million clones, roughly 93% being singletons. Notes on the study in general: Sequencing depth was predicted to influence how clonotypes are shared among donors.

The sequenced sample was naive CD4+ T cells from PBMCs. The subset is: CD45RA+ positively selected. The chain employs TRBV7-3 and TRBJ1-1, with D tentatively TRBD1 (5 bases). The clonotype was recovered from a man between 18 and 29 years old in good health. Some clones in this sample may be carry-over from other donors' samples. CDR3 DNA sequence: TGTGCCAGCAGCTTAGTGGGGGGGACCAACACTGAAGCTTTCTTT. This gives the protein CASSLVGGTNTEAFF.